The 12 T cell receptor beta chains below come from one sample, sequenced in a study of T-cell memory formation after mild COVID-19. TCRdb passed the 5' RACE reads through MiXCR, listing each CDR3 protein once. There are around 200,000 distinct CDR3 sequences in the sample; about a fifth occur only once, and about 23% lies in the top ten. Sequencing was carried out using PBMCs or a T cell subset sorted from them (not recorded which). The receptors originated from an adult woman who had mild COVID-19 (a few samples of this study predate the infection). Cell type and time point are not known.

The V and J genes are TRBV5-1 and TRBJ2-3; weak D call: TRBD2 (6 bases). Germline values: CDR1 SGHRS, CDR2 YFSETQ. Trimming removed 4 bases from V and 4 bases from J, with 16 bases in between. The CDR3 contains 15 residues. CDR3: CASSQGTAGADTQYF. The CDR3 DNA is TGCGCCAGCAGCCAAGGGACTGCAGGCGCAGATACGCAGTATTTT. Full variable domain (missing parts from reference TRBV5-1 and TRBJ2-3): KAGVTQTPRYLIKTRGQQVTLSCSPISGHRSVSWYQQTPGQGLQFLFEYFSETQRNKGNFPGRFSGRQFSNSRSEMNVSTLELGDSALYLCASSQGTAGADTQYFGPGTRLTVL.

CDR3 region: CASSLYGGNEQFF. The DNA of the CDR3 is TGCGCCAGCAGCTTGTACGGGGGGAATGAGCAGTTCTTC. V is TRBV5-1 and J is TRBJ2-1, with 7 bases aligning to TRBD2. CDR1 and CDR2 from the germline V gene are SGHRS and YFSETQ. The CDR3 spans 13 residues. The V and J ends lost 1 base and 7 bases, in that order; junction bases with no gene match: 2.

This clonotype came up a few times. V and J are TRBV10-3 and TRBJ1-3; no reliable D call. This CDR3 is 15 amino acids long. Germline V gene sequence: CDR1 ENHRY, CDR2 SYGVKD. Trimming shortened V by 0 bases and J by 3 bases, and 9 bases separated the two germline ends. As DNA, the CDR3 is TGTGCCATCAGTGAGTCAAGGAACCTTGGAAACACCATATATTTT. It codes for CAISESRNLGNTIYF.

The CDR3 is CASSLSGDNEQFF. The DNA for the CDR3 is TGTGCCAGCAGTTTATCTGGGGATAATGAGCAGTTCTTC. The chain employs TRBV27 and TRBJ2-1; D is unresolved. Trimming took off 0 bases at V and 7 bases at J, with 7 bases between the two ends. CDR1 is MNHEY, CDR2 SMNVEV, per germline (reference sequence). The CDR3 totals 13 residues.

The chain joins TRBV7-9 to TRBJ1-3; maybe TRBD1 (5 bases). The V gene lost 5 bases and the J gene lost 2 bases, with 19 bases spanning the gap. Germline CDR1 SEHNR, CDR2 FQNEAQ (reference sequence). This CDR3 region has 17 residues. The CDR3 region is CASSPPSAGRTGNTIYF. For the CDR3, the DNA is TGTGCCAGCAGCCCCCCCAGCGCGGGACGAACTGGAAACACCATATATTTT.

This clonotype has ten or more counts. The chain combines TRBV27 with TRBJ1-2; D might be TRBD1 (5 bases). Germline V lookup: CDR1 MNHEY, CDR2 SMNVEV (reference sequence). Trimming shortened V by 2 bases and J by 7 bases, and 26 bases separated the two germline ends. This CDR3 spans 18 amino acids. The CDR3 is CASSLNPWDRRRGGGYTF. The CDR3 nucleotides are TGTGCCAGCAGTTTAAACCCCTGGGACCGCCGGAGGGGTGGTGGCTACACCTTC.

The chain carries TRBV6-6 and TRBJ2-4, with TRBD2 matching over 9 bases. This CDR3 contains 15 residues. Germline V lookup: CDR1 MNHNY, CDR2 SVGAGI (reference sequence). J was trimmed by 1 base and V by 4 bases; bases with no gene match: 2. The CDR3 DNA follows: TGTGCCAGCAGTTCCACTAGCGGGGCCAAAAACATTCAGTACTTC. As protein: CASSSTSGAKNIQYF.

The chain couples TRBV29-1 to TRBJ2-7; possible D gene TRBD2, 6 bases. The germline V gene encodes CDR1 SQVTM and CDR2 ANQGSEA. V lost 1 base and J 0 bases, leaving 10 bases between the germline ends. CDR3 size: 14 residues. CDR3 nucleotide sequence: TGCAGCGTTGAAGGGGGGGAACTCTCCTACGAGCAGTACTTC. The encoded protein is CSVEGGELSYEQYF.

The genes are TRBV7-8 and TRBJ2-6, with TRBD1 as a possible D gene (5 bases). Trimming removed 1 base at V and 0 bases at J, with 13 bases between. CDR3 length equals 18 residues. Germline CDR1 SGHVS, CDR2 FQNEAQ. This chain's CDR3 is CASSLGGQGSSGANVLTF. CDR3 nucleotides: TGTGCCAGCAGCTTAGGAGGTCAGGGTAGCTCTGGGGCCAACGTCCTGACTTTC.

V usage is TRBV19 and J usage is TRBJ2-7; possibly TRBD2 for D (6 bases). The CDR3 contains 13 residues. With 5 bases removed from V and 3 bases from J, the gap between germline ends came to 11 bases. Germline CDR1 and CDR2: LNHDA and SQIVND (reference sequence). CDR3 bases: TGTGCCAGTAGTTGGGGGGAATTCTACGAGCAGTACTTC. Protein: CASSWGEFYEQYF.

This clonotype appeared a few times. This chain uses TRBV25-1 with TRBJ1-1, with unresolved D. CDR1 and CDR2 from the germline V gene are MGHDK and SYGVNS. Trimming removed 6 bases from V and 5 bases from J, with 16 bases in between. This CDR3 has 14 residues. In DNA form, the CDR3 reads TGTGCCAGCAGGAGCACGTGGGATCGGACTGAAGCTTTCTTT. Its protein product is CASRSTWDRTEAFF.

The chain uses TRBV29-1 and TRBJ2-5, with TRBD1 matching over 10 bases. Trimming removed 4 bases from V and 5 bases from J; junction bases left unmatched: 13. The germline V gene has CDR1 SQVTM and CDR2 ANQGSEA. The CDR3 spans 16 residues. This chain's CDR3 is CSVGYRDRGPGETQYF. The CDR3 region has the DNA TGCAGCGTTGGCTACCGGGACAGGGGCCCGGGGGAGACCCAGTACTTC.